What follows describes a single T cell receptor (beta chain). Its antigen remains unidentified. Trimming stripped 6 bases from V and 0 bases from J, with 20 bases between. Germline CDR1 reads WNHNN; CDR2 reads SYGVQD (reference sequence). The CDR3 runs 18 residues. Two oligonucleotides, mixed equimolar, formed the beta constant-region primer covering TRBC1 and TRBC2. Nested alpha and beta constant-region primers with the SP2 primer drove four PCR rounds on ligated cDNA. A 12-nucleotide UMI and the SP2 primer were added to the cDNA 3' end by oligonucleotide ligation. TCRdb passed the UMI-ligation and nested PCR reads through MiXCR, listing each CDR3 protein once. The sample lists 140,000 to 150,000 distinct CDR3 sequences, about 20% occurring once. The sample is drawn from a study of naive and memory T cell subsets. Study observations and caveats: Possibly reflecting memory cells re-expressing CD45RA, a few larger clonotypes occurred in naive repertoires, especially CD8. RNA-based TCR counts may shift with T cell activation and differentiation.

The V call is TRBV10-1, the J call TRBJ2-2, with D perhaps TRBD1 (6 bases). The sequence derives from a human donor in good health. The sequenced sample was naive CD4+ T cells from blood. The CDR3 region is CASSGAPIRGANTGELFF. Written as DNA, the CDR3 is TGCGCCAGCAGCGGGGCCCCGATCAGGGGCGCGAACACCGGGGAGCTGTTTTTT.